Sequencing of this T cell receptor (beta chain) was carried out in a study of blood T cell repertoires in COVID-19. Study-level information: The United States, Italy and Spain were the sources of the acute and convalescent COVID-19 samples. Nucleic acid was either cDNA or gDNA, and it came from T cells, B-cell-depleted T cells, or PBMCs.

The authors' processing: Amplified reference gene primers provided the basis for estimating nucleated cell counts. Sequenced by immunoSEQ multiplex PCR; TCRdb stores in-frame clones only, minus some. V and J calls and clone size follow that table, whereas D and trimming were derived from the DNA. The profile covers 99,000 or so clones, with around 85% appearing a single time and more than 3% taken by the ten largest. Germline V gene sequence: CDR1 SNHLY, CDR2 FYNNEI. CDR3 size: 16 residues. The ends lost 5 bases at V and 7 bases at J; junction bases unmatched: 15. The TCR was taken from a woman aged 80 or over with active or convalescent COVID-19. J is TRBJ1-2 and V is TRBV2, with 8 positions matching TRBD1. The source material was peripheral blood. In DNA, the CDR3 is TGTGCCAGCAGTTATAATAACAGGGGGTTATCTATTGGCTACACCTTC. This translates into CASSYNNRGLSIGYTF.